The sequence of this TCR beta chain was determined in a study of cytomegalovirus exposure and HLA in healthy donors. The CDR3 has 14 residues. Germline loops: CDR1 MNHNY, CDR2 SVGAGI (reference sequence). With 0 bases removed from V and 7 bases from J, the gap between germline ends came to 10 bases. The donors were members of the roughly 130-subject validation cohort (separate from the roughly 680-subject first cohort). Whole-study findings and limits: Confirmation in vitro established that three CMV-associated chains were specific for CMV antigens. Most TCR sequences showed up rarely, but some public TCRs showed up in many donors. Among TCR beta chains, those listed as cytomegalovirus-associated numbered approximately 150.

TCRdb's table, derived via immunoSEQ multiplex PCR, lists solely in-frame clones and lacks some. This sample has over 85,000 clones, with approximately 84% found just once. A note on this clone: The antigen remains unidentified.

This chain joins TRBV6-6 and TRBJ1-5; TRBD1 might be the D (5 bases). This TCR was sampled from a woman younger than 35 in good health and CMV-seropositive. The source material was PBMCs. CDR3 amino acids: CASSYSGGHQPQHF. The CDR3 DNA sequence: TGTGCCAGCAGTTACTCGGGGGGTCACCAGCCCCAGCATTTT.